The clone carrying this T cell receptor (beta chain) has at least ten counts. The antigen is unknown. This specimen comes from a study of T cell repertoires in cytomegalovirus infection. Study-wide findings and caveats: The ex vivo response was dominated by HLA-C-restricted CMV-specific TCR beta clonotypes.

The CDR3 is 15 amino acids. CDR1 and CDR2 (germline): MDHEN, SYDVKM. V gave up 8 bases and J gave up 5 bases, with 19 bases separating them. TCRdb passed the reads through MiXCR, listing each CDR3 protein once. The data hold roughly 150,000 distinct CDR3 sequences, with 15% to 20% observed a single time. The genes are TRBV28 and TRBJ1-5; D is possibly TRBD1 (6 bases). The sequence was obtained from a human donor in good health (CMV status not recorded). Some clones in this sample may be carry-over from other donors' samples. The source material was CD8+ T cells from PBMCs. The CDR3 region has the DNA TGTGCCAGCTTGGGGGGCCTCCTCGAGGATCAGCCCCAGCATTTT. Amino acids: CASLGGLLEDQPQHF.